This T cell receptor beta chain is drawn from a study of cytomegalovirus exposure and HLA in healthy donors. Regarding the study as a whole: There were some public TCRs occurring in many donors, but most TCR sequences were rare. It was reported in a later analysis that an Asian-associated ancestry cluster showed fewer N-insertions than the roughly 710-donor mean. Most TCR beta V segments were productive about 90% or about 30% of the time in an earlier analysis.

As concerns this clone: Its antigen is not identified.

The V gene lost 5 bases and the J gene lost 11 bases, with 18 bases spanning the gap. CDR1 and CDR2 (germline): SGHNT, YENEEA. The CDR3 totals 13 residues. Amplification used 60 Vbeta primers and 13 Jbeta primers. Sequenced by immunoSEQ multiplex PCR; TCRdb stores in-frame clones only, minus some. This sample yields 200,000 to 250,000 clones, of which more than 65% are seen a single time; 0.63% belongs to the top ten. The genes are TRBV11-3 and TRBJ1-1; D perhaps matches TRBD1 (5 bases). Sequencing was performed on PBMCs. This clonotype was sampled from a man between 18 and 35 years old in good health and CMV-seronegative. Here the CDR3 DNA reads TGTGCCAGCAGCCATAAGTGGGGCATGATGGCTTTCTTT. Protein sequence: CASSHKWGMMAFF.